A selection of T cell receptor beta chains follows, all from one sample in a study of human T cells and chemical hapten exposure. TCRdb passed the RACE reads through MiXCR, listing each CDR3 protein once. Among roughly 200,000 distinct CDR3 sequences listed, about 20% were seen once. This specimen was whole blood, taken in connection with sensitization to the hapten diphenylcyclopropenone (DPC). The receptors shown here come from a woman between 45 and 60 years old with alopecia areata. Some clones in this sample may be carry-over from other donors' samples. Each CDR3 is given with its conserved first and last residue. A D gene is named only where the DNA matches it firmly. Where a row states a size, it is once, few, many or the class of an expanded clone; other rows omit it.

d_gene,j_gene,abundance,v_gene,CDR3nt,CDR3aa
TRBD1,TRBJ1-5,few,TRBV7-8,TGTGCCAGCAGCCAGACAGGGTTGGACAATCAGCCCCAGCATTTT,CASSQTGLDNQPQHF
NA,TRBJ2-5,once,TRBV27,TGTGCCAGCAGTACCACCAGACAAGAGACCCAGTACTTC,CASSTTRQETQYF
TRBD2,TRBJ2-1,few,TRBV18,TGTGCCAGCTCGCCGGGACTAGTATATCCCAATGAGCAGTTCTTC,CASSPGLVYPNEQFF
TRBD2,TRBJ2-2,few,TRBV20-1,TGCAGTGCTTCATACCCCCCCGGGGGGAGGGCGGACACCGGGGAGCTGTTTTTT,CSASYPPGGRADTGELFF
TRBD1,TRBJ2-7,few,TRBV27,TGTGCCAGCAGTTTTTTGACAGGGGACGAGCAGTACTTC,CASSFLTGDEQYF
NA,TRBJ1-5,few,TRBV3-1,TGTGCCAGCAGCCAAATGCGTAATCAGCCCCAGCATTTT,CASSQMRNQPQHF
NA,TRBJ2-3,NA,TRBV4-2,TGTGCCAGCAGCCAGACTGGTGTGCCCTTAGATACGCAGTATTTT,CASSQTGVPLDTQYF
TRBD2,TRBJ2-3,NA,TRBV20-1,TGCAGTGCTGGGCGGGGCGGGAGTAGCACAGATACGCAGTATTTT,CSAGRGGSSTDTQYF
TRBD1,TRBJ1-2,many,TRBV19,TGTGCCAGTAGTACCGGACAGGGTTCGGTTAACTATGGCTACACCTTC,CASSTGQGSVNYGYTF
NA,TRBJ2-2,few,TRBV7-6,TGTGCCAGCAGCTTAGCGAAGGGGGTTTACACCGGGGAGCTGTTTTTT,CASSLAKGVYTGELFF
TRBD1,TRBJ1-2,NA,TRBV4-1,TGCGCCAGCAGCCCAAGACAGGGGGAGGGCCAGGATGGCTACACCTTC,CASSPRQGEGQDGYTF
NA,TRBJ2-1,few,TRBV20-1,TGCAGTTCGGGGCAGGGCGATGAGCAGTTCTTC,CSSGQGDEQFF
NA,TRBJ1-1,NA,TRBV20-1,TGCAGTGCGGCCGCTTGGGGGAAGAACACTGAAGCTTTCTTT,CSAAAWGKNTEAFF
TRBD2,TRBJ2-2,once,TRBV5-1,TGCGCCAGCAGCTTGGCCATGGGCGAAACTAGCGGGAGTAAGACCGGGGAGCAGTTTTTT,CASSLAMGETSGSKTGEQFF
NA,TRBJ2-3,NA,TRBV2,TGTGCCAGCAGTGAGAGGCGGGCTAGCACAGATACGCAGTATTTT,CASSERRASTDTQYF
NA,TRBJ1-1,NA,TRBV10-3,TGTGCCATCAGTGAGTCGGGGGTTAAAGCTTTCTTT,CAISESGVKAFF
NA,TRBJ2-5,many,TRBV11-1,TGTGCCAGCAGCTTTACCGGGCTCCAAGAGACCCAGTACTTC,CASSFTGLQETQYF
TRBD1,TRBJ2-3,NA,TRBV15,TGTGCCACCAGCGGGGACAGGGCCACAGATACGCAGTATTTT,CATSGDRATDTQYF
TRBD2,TRBJ2-3,many,TRBV29-1,TGCAGCGGAGCGGGATTCTACACAGATACGCAGTATTTT,CSGAGFYTDTQYF
TRBD2,TRBJ2-3,NA,TRBV27,TGTGCCAGCAGCCTAGCCTTCGCCCCAGCGGGAGAGCCTGATACGCAGTATTTT,CASSLAFAPAGEPDTQYF
TRBD2,TRBJ2-1,few,TRBV5-4,TGTGCCAGCAGCTTACCTGGGCCTAGCGGGATCAATGAGCAGTTCTTC,CASSLPGPSGINEQFF